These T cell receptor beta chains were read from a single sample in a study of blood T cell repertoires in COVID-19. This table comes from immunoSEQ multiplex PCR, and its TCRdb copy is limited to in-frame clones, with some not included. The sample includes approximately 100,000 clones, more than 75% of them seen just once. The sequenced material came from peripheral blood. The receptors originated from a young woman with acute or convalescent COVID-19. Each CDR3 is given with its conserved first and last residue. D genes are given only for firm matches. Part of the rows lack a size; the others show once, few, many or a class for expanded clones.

DNA: TGTGCCTGGAGTGTCCCTGAGGGGGCGAGGTCCTACGAGCAGTACTTC
CDR3: CAWSVPEGARSYEQYF
J: TRBJ2-7
V: TRBV30
length: 16
D: TRBD1
size: -

DNA: TGTGCCAGCGGGGGGGCCCAAGATACGCAGTATTTT
CDR3: CASGGAQDTQYF
J: TRBJ2-3
V: TRBV10-3
length: 12
D: TRBD2
size: -

DNA: TGTGCCAGCAACCTCTTGGGGGCGCGGTCACCCCTCCACTTT
CDR3: CASNLLGARSPLHF
J: TRBJ1-6
V: TRBV28
length: 14
D: -
size: -

DNA: TGTGCCAGCGGCTTATTACAGGGTGGCACTGAAGCTTTCTTT
CDR3: CASGLLQGGTEAFF
J: TRBJ1-1
V: TRBV2
length: 14
D: -
size: -

DNA: TGTGCCAGCAGCTTAGGGGGGACTAATCAGCCCCAGCATTTT
CDR3: CASSLGGTNQPQHF
J: TRBJ1-5
V: TRBV7-9
length: 14
D: -
size: -

DNA: TGTGCCAGCAGCCAAGAATGGGCAGATCAGCCCCAGCATTTT
CDR3: CASSQEWADQPQHF
J: TRBJ1-5
V: TRBV3-1/TRBV3-2
length: 14
D: -
size: -

DNA: TGTGCCAGCAGTTACCCGACGGGGGGGATGCGCTACGAGCAGTACTTC
CDR3: CASSYPTGGMRYEQYF
J: TRBJ2-7
V: TRBV6-5
length: 16
D: TRBD2
size: once

DNA: TGTGCCAGTAGAGAAAGCAGGATCTATGGCTACACCTTC
CDR3: CASRESRIYGYTF
J: TRBJ1-2
V: TRBV19
length: 13
D: -
size: -

DNA: TGCGCCAGCAGCTTCCTGACTAGCGGGGTCTCCTACGAGCAGTACTTC
CDR3: CASSFLTSGVSYEQYF
J: TRBJ2-7
V: TRBV5-1
length: 16
D: TRBD2
size: -

DNA: TGCGCCAGCAGCTTGGCCGGGGGAACTAATGAAAAACTGTTTTTT
CDR3: CASSLAGGTNEKLFF
J: TRBJ1-4
V: TRBV5-1
length: 15
D: -
size: -

DNA: TGTGCTAGTGGTTGGGACAGGGCAGCTGGAAACACCATATATTTT
CDR3: CASGWDRAAGNTIYF
J: TRBJ1-3
V: TRBV12-5
length: 15
D: TRBD1
size: -

DNA: TGTGCCAGCAGCAGCACAGGGGGCCTTAGTTACTACACCTTC
CDR3: CASSSTGGLSYYTF
J: TRBJ1-2
V: TRBV6-6
length: 14
D: TRBD1
size: -

DNA: TGTGCCAGCAGCTTCCGACTAGGGCTGATGGCTAATACGCAGTATTTT
CDR3: CASSFRLGLMANTQYF
J: TRBJ2-3
V: TRBV7-9
length: 16
D: -
size: -

DNA: TGTGCCAGCAGTTACCATGGGGGGGCGCGCACTGAAGCTTTCTTT
CDR3: CASSYHGGARTEAFF
J: TRBJ1-1
V: TRBV6-5
length: 15
D: -
size: -

DNA: TGTGCCAGCAGCCTCGCGGGGGCCGGCTACACCTTC
CDR3: CASSLAGAGYTF
J: TRBJ1-2
V: TRBV3-1/TRBV3-2
length: 12
D: -
size: once

DNA: TGCGCCAGCAGCTTACTAGCGGGGGGGAACACCGGGGAGCTGTTTTTT
CDR3: CASSLLAGGNTGELFF
J: TRBJ2-2
V: TRBV5-1
length: 16
D: TRBD2
size: -

DNA: TGTGCCAGCAGCCAGGCAGGATGGGCAACTAATGAAAAACTGTTTTTT
CDR3: CASSQAGWATNEKLFF
J: TRBJ1-4
V: TRBV3-1/TRBV3-2
length: 16
D: -
size: few

DNA: TGTGCCAGCAGCGAACTGGCAGGGTTTCAGCGACTGTTTTTT
CDR3: CASSELAGFQRLFF
J: TRBJ1-4
V: TRBV2
length: 14
D: -
size: -

DNA: TGTGCCAGCAGCTGGGAGAATTCACCCCTCCACTTT
CDR3: CASSWENSPLHF
J: TRBJ1-6
V: TRBV12-3/TRBV12-4
length: 12
D: -
size: -

DNA: TGTGCCAGTAGTACGGGACAGCTCAATCAGCCCCAGCATTTT
CDR3: CASSTGQLNQPQHF
J: TRBJ1-5
V: TRBV19
length: 14
D: TRBD1
size: -

DNA: TGTGCTAGTGGTTCGGGACAGCTTGGAAACACCATATATTTT
CDR3: CASGSGQLGNTIYF
J: TRBJ1-3
V: TRBV12-5
length: 14
D: TRBD1
size: -

DNA: TGTGCCAGCACGACCTGGGACAGCTCCTACGAGCAGTACTTC
CDR3: CASTTWDSSYEQYF
J: TRBJ2-7
V: TRBV28
length: 14
D: TRBD1
size: -

DNA: TGTGCCAGCGGGCTCTACAATGAGCAGTTCTTC
CDR3: CASGLYNEQFF
J: TRBJ2-1
V: TRBV12-3/TRBV12-4
length: 11
D: -
size: -

DNA: TGCGCCAGCAGCTTGGACCAATCGAGCTCTGGAAACACCATATATTTT
CDR3: CASSLDQSSSGNTIYF
J: TRBJ1-3
V: TRBV5-1
length: 16
D: -
size: -

DNA: TGTGCCATCAGCCCGGGACAGGGACTCGAGCAGTACTTC
CDR3: CAISPGQGLEQYF
J: TRBJ2-7
V: TRBV10-3
length: 13
D: TRBD1
size: -

DNA: TGTGCCAGCAGCTTGGCCGGGGGACCCAGCTCTGGAAACACCATATATTTT
CDR3: CASSLAGGPSSGNTIYF
J: TRBJ1-3
V: TRBV5-5
length: 17
D: -
size: -

DNA: TGCGCCAGCAGCAGTACAGGGGGGGTTAGCAATCAGCCCCAGCATTTT
CDR3: CASSSTGGVSNQPQHF
J: TRBJ1-5
V: TRBV10-1
length: 16
D: TRBD1
size: -

DNA: TGCGCCAGCAGTTCAGGGCTTGAGCAGTACTTC
CDR3: CASSSGLEQYF
J: TRBJ2-7
V: TRBV10-2
length: 11
D: -
size: -

DNA: TGCGCCAGCACCCCTGGCTTTCCGGGACAGGTAGCCAATGAGCAGTTCTTC
CDR3: CASTPGFPGQVANEQFF
J: TRBJ2-1
V: TRBV5-1
length: 17
D: TRBD1
size: -

DNA: TGTGCCAGCAGCTTGCTAGCGGGGGGTCTCAATGAGCAGTTCTTC
CDR3: CASSLLAGGLNEQFF
J: TRBJ2-1
V: TRBV7-9
length: 15
D: TRBD2
size: few

DNA: TGTGCCAGCAGCCGGGACATCTCCACCGGGGAGCTGTTTTTT
CDR3: CASSRDISTGELFF
J: TRBJ2-2
V: TRBV5-6
length: 14
D: -
size: few

DNA: TGCGCCAGCAGCCAACCTGAGGCCGGGGTGGGCACTGAAGCTTTCTTT
CDR3: CASSQPEAGVGTEAFF
J: TRBJ1-1
V: TRBV4-1
length: 16
D: -
size: -

DNA: TGCGCCAGCAGCTTGGACCCGGTAGCGGCCACCGGGGAGCTGTTTTTT
CDR3: CASSLDPVAATGELFF
J: TRBJ2-2
V: TRBV5-1
length: 16
D: -
size: -

DNA: TGTGCCAGCAGTTACTCGAGCGGGGCCCATGGCTACACCTTC
CDR3: CASSYSSGAHGYTF
J: TRBJ1-2
V: TRBV6-2/TRBV6-3
length: 14
D: -
size: -

DNA: TGCGCCAGCAGCTTGGGGACAGGGCGGACCGGGGAGCTGTTTTTT
CDR3: CASSLGTGRTGELFF
J: TRBJ2-2
V: TRBV5-1
length: 15
D: TRBD1
size: -

DNA: TGTGCCAGCAGTTTCCGGGAAGGGATTGGAGGCTACACCTTC
CDR3: CASSFREGIGGYTF
J: TRBJ1-2
V: TRBV28
length: 14
D: -
size: once

DNA: TGTGCCAGCAGTTTCCCGATACTCAATCAGCCCCAGCATTTT
CDR3: CASSFPILNQPQHF
J: TRBJ1-5
V: TRBV28
length: 14
D: -
size: -

DNA: TGTGCCAGCAGCTTAGGAACTTCGAGCTCCTACAATGAGCAGTTCTTC
CDR3: CASSLGTSSSYNEQFF
J: TRBJ2-1
V: TRBV13
length: 16
D: -
size: -

DNA: TGTGCCAGCAGTGAAGAGAGGTATGGAGCCAAAAACATTCAGTACTTC
CDR3: CASSEERYGAKNIQYF
J: TRBJ2-4
V: TRBV6-1
length: 16
D: -
size: -

DNA: TGTGCCAGCAGCCAGGCTAGCGTGCCAGATACGCAGTATTTT
CDR3: CASSQASVPDTQYF
J: TRBJ2-3
V: TRBV3-1/TRBV3-2
length: 14
D: -
size: -

DNA: TGTGCCACCAGTCCTTGGGACTGGGATCCGCTGAACTCCTCTGGGGCCAACGTCCTGACTTTC
CDR3: CATSPWDWDPLNSSGANVLTF
J: TRBJ2-6
V: TRBV24-1
length: 21
D: -
size: -